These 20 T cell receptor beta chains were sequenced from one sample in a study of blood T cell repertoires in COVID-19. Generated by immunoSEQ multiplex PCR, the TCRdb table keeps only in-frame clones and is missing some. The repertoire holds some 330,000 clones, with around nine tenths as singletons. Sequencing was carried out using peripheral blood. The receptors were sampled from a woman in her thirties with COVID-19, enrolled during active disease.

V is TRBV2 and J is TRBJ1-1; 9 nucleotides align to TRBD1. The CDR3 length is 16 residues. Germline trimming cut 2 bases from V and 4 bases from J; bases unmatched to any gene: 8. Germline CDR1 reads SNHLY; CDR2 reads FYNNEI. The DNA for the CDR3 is TGTGCCAGCAGTGAAAGGACAGGGGCTGACGGCACTGAAGCTTTCTTT. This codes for CASSERTGADGTEAFF.

CDR3 residues: CATLTGQLSYGYTF. The CDR3 DNA reads as TGTGCCACTCTAACGGGACAGCTGTCCTATGGCTACACCTTC. The chain recombines TRBV6-5 with TRBJ1-2; TRBD1 agrees at 7 bases. Germline V CDR1 and CDR2: MNHEY, SVGAGI. The trim removed 10 bases at V and 4 bases at J, leaving 12 bases unmatched. This CDR3 comprises 14 residues.

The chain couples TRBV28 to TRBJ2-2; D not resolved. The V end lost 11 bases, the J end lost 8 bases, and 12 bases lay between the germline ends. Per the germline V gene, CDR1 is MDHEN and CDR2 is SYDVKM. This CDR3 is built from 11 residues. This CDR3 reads CASRSEGELFF. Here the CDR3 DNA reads TGTGCCTCGCGGTCCGAAGGGGAGCTGTTTTTT.

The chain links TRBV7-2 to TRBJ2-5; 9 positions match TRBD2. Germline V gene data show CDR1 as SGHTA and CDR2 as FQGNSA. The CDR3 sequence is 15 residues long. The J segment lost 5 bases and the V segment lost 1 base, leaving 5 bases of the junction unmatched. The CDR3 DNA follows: TGTGCCAGCAGCTTAGGTAGCGGGGGTTGGGAGACCCAGTACTTC. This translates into CASSLGSGGWETQYF.

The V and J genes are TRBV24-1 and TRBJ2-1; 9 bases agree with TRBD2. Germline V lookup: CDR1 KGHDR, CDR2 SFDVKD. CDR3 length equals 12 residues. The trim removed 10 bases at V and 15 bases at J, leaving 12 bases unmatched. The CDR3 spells CATGSERGDLFF. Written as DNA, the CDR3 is TGTGCCACAGGGAGCGAGCGGGGGGATTTGTTCTTC.

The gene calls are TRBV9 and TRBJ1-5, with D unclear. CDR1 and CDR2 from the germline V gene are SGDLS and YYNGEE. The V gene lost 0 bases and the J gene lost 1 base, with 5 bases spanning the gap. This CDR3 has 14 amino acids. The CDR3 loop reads CASSVGISNQPQHF. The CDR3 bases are TGTGCCAGCAGCGTAGGTATAAGCAATCAGCCCCAGCATTTT. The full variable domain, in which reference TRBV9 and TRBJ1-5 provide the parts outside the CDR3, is DSGVTQTPKHLITATGQRVTLRCSPRSGDLSVYWYQQSLDQGLQFLIQYYNGEERAKGNILERFSAQQFPDLHSELNLSSLELGDSALYFCASSVGISNQPQHFGDGTRLSIL.

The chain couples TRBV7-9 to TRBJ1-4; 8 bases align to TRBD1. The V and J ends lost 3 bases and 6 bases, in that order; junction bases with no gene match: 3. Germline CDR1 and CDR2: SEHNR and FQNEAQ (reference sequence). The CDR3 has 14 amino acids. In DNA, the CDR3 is TGTGCCAGCAGCTTGGGACAGGTAGATGAAAAACTGTTTTTT. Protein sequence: CASSLGQVDEKLFF.

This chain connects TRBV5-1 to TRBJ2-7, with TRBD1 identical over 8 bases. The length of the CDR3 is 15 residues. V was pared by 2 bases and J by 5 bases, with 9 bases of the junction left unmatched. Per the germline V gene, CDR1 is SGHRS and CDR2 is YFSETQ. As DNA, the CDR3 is TGCGCCAGCAGCTTAATAGGGCAGGGGGCCAACGAGCAGTACTTC. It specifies CASSLIGQGANEQYF.

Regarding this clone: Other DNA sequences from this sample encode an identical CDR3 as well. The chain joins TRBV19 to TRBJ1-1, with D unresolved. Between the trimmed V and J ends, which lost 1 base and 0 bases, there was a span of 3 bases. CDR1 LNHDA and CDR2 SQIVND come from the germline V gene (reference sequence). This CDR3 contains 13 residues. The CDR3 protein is CASSIGVNTEAFF. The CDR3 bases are TGTGCCAGTAGTATAGGAGTGAACACTGAAGCTTTCTTT.

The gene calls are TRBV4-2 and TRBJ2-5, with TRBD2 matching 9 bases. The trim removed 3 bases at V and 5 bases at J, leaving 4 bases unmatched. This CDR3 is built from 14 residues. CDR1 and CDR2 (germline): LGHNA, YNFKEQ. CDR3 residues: CASSQDGLAETQYF. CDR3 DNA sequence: TGTGCCAGCAGCCAGGATGGACTAGCGGAGACCCAGTACTTC.

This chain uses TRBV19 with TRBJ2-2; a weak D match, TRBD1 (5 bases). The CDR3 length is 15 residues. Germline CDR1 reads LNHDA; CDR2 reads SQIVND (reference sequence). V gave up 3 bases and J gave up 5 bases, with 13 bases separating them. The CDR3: CASSISQRQTGELFF. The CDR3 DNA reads TGTGCCAGTAGTATCTCACAGAGACAGACCGGGGAGCTGTTTTTT.

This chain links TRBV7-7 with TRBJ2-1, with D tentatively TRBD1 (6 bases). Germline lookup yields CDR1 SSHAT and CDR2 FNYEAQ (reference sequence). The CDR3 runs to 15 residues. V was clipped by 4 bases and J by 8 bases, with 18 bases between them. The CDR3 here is CASSSTYSQGDEQFF. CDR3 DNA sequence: TGTGCCAGCAGCTCCACCTACTCACAGGGAGATGAGCAGTTCTTC.

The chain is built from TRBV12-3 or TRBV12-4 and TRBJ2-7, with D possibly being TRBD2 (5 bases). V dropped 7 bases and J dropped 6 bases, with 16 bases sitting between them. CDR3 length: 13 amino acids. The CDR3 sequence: CASTKRAVGEQYF. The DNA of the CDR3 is TGTGCCAGCACAAAGAGGGCGGTGGGCGAGCAGTACTTC.

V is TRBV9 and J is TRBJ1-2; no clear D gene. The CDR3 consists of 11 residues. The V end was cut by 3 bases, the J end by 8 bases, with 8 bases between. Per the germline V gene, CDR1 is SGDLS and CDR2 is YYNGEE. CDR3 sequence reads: CASSANMGYTF. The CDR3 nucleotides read TGTGCCAGCAGCGCTAATATGGGCTACACCTTC.

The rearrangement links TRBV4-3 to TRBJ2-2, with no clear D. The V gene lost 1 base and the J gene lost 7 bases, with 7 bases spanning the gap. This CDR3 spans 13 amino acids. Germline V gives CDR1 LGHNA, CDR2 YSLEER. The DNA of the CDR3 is TGCGCCAGCAGCCAAGGAGTTGGCGGGGAGCTGTTTTTT. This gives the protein CASSQGVGGELFF.

The CDR3 region is CASSRTGSSGANVLTF. The CDR3 DNA sequence: TGTGCCAGCAGCCGGACAGGATCCTCTGGGGCCAACGTCCTGACTTTC. The chain combines TRBV7-2 with TRBJ2-6; 7 bases are a match to TRBD1. Germline values: CDR1 SGHTA, CDR2 FQGNSA. Trimming took 5 bases from V and 0 from J; bases not matched to a gene: 4. The length of the CDR3 is 16 residues. Variable domain in full (rest from reference TRBV7-2 and TRBJ2-6): GAGVSQSPSNKVTEKGKDVELRCDPISGHTALYWYRQSLGQGLEFLIYFQGNSAPDKSGLPSDRFSAERTGGSVSTLTIQRTQQEDSAVYLCASSRTGSSGANVLTFGAGSRLTVL.

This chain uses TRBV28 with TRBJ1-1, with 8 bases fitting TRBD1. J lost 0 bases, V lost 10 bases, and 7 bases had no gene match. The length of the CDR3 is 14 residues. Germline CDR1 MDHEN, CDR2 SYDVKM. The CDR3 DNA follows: TGTGCCACCAGGACAGGGCTTATGAACACTGAAGCTTTCTTT. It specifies CATRTGLMNTEAFF. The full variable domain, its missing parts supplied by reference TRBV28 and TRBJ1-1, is DVKVTQSSRYLVKRTGEKVFLECVQDMDHENMFWYRQDPGLGLRLIYFSYDVKMKEKGDIPEGYSVSREKKERFSLILESASTNQTSMYLCATRTGLMNTEAFFGQGTRLTVV.

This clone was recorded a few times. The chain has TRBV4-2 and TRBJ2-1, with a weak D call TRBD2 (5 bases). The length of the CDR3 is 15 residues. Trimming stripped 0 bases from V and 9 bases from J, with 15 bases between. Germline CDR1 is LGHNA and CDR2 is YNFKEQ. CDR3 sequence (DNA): TGTGCCAGCAGCCAAGAGCTAGCTAACCACGTTGAGCAGTTCTTC. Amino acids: CASSQELANHVEQFF.

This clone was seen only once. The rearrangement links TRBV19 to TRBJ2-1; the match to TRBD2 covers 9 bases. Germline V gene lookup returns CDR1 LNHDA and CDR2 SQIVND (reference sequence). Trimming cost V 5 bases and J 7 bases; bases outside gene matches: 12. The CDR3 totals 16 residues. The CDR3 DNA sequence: TGTGCCAGTAGTGCGCCGGGACTAGCAAGTCTAAATGAGCAGTTCTTC. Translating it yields CASSAPGLASLNEQFF.

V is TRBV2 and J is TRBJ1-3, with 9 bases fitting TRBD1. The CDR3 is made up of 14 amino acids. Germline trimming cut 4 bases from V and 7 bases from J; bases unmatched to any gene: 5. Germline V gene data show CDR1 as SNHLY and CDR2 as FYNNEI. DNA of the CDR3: TGTGCCAGCAGTGGGGACAGGGTTTGGAACACCATATATTTT. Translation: CASSGDRVWNTIYF. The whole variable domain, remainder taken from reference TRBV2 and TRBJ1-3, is EPEVTQTPSHQVTQMGQEVILRCVPISNHLYFYWYRQILGQKVEFLVSFYNNEISEKSEIFDDQFSVERPDGSNFTLKIRSTKLEDSAMYFCASSGDRVWNTIYFGEGSWLTVV.